These T cell receptor beta chains were read from a single sample in a study of blood T cell repertoires in COVID-19. Sequencing used immunoSEQ multiplex PCR; TCRdb keeps in-frame clones, though not all of them. The sample records roughly 200,000 clones, around nine tenths being singletons. The sequencing input was PBMCs or T cells enriched from blood (not recorded which). These receptors were collected from a woman aged 25-40 years who had been exposed to COVID-19. CDR3s include the opening cysteine and the closing phenylalanine or tryptophan. Each record gives: clone size, D gene, J gene, V gene, CDR3 DNA, CDR3 protein. D genes are given only for firm matches. Size is stated for part of the rows, as once, few or many counts, or as a class when the clone is expanded.

>.|.|TRBJ1-5|TRBV24-1
TGTGCCACCAGTGATAGCGGGCCAGACAATCAGCCCCAGCATTTT
CATSDSGPDNQPQHF
>.|TRBD1|TRBJ2-3|TRBV19
TGTGCCAGTAGTAGGACAGGGGTCCTCACAGATACGCAGTATTTT
CASSRTGVLTDTQYF
>.|TRBD1|TRBJ2-7|TRBV14
TGTGCCAGCAGCCAATTCGACAGGGCCTACGAGCAGTACTTC
CASSQFDRAYEQYF
>.|TRBD1|TRBJ1-2|TRBV6-5
TGTGCCAGCAGTCGGACAGGGAATGGAAACTATGGCTACACCTTC
CASSRTGNGNYGYTF
>once|.|TRBJ2-5|TRBV11-2
TGTGCCAGCAGCACCCGGGACTTCCGAAGGGAGACCCAGTACTTC
CASSTRDFRRETQYF
>.|TRBD1|TRBJ1-5|TRBV19
TGTGCCAGTAACGGGGGGCGGGGACAGGGACCACAGCCCCAGCATTTT
CASNGGRGQGPQPQHF
>.|.|TRBJ1-5|TRBV12-5
TGTGCTAGTGGTTTGACCCCAGGGCCCCAGCATTTT
CASGLTPGPQHF
>.|.|TRBJ2-7|TRBV29-1
TGCAGCGGGGGGAACGGAGAGGGCTACGAGCAGTACTTC
CSGGNGEGYEQYF
>.|.|TRBJ1-1|TRBV25-1
TGTGCCAGCAGTGACGCCCAGGGAAGGATTGAAGCTTTCTTT
CASSDAQGRIEAFF
>.|TRBD1|TRBJ2-2|TRBV30
TGTGCCTGGAGTGTACGTGGACAGGGGGCAAACACCGGGGAGCTGTTTTTT
CAWSVRGQGANTGELFF
>.|.|TRBJ1-1|TRBV27
TGTGCCAGCAGAGGGGCAGGTACTTTGAACACTGAAGCTTTCTTT
CASRGAGTLNTEAFF
>.|TRBD1|TRBJ2-1|TRBV5-4
TGTGCCAGCAGCTTGCCTCGACAGGGGAGGTACAATGAGCAGTTCTTC
CASSLPRQGRYNEQFF
>.|.|TRBJ2-2|TRBV2
TGTGCCAGCAGGGCGGGACTGAACACCGGGGAGCTGTTTTTT
CASRAGLNTGELFF
>many|.|TRBJ2-6|TRBV7-3
TGTGCCAGCAGCCCCGGGGTTGCTGGGGCCAACGTCCTGACTTTC
CASSPGVAGANVLTF
>.|.|TRBJ1-1|TRBV5-1
TGCGCCAGCAGCTCCACAGAGTTCACTGAAGCTTTCTTT
CASSSTEFTEAFF
>few|TRBD1|TRBJ1-2|TRBV19
TGTGCCAGTAGCCCTCTCCTCCAGGGGGCTAACTATGGCTACACCTTC
CASSPLLQGANYGYTF
>few|TRBD2|TRBJ2-7|TRBV3-1/TRBV3-2
TGTGCCAGCAGCGTCCAGGGGAGCGGGGGGGGCTCCTACGAGCAGTACTTC
CASSVQGSGGGSYEQYF
>.|TRBD1|TRBJ2-7|TRBV2
TGTGCCAGCAGTACCCGGGACAGGTACAACGAGCAGTACTTC
CASSTRDRYNEQYF
>.|.|TRBJ1-2|TRBV15
TGTGCCACCAGCAGAGATCTCGATGGCTACACCTTC
CATSRDLDGYTF
>few|TRBD1|TRBJ1-1|TRBV29-1
TGCAGCGCCAGACAGGGGGCGTCTGAAGCTTTCTTT
CSARQGASEAFF
>.|.|TRBJ1-6|TRBV10-2
TGCGCCAGCAGTGATAACGGGAGGGGGAATTCACCCCTCCACTTT
CASSDNGRGNSPLHF
>.|TRBD1|TRBJ1-2|TRBV19
TGTGCCAGTAGTATAAACCGAGGACAGGAGGGCTGGGGCTACACCTTC
CASSINRGQEGWGYTF
>.|TRBD1|TRBJ1-5|TRBV2
TGTGCCAGCAGTGACGCAAAGGGGGCAAGCAATCAGCCCCAGCATTTT
CASSDAKGASNQPQHF
>.|.|TRBJ2-1|TRBV9
TGTGCCAGCAGCTTAGCCGGGAACAATGAGCAGTTCTTC
CASSLAGNNEQFF
>.|TRBD1|TRBJ1-2|TRBV7-2
TGTGCCAGCAGCCGGAGGACAGGGGAAAGGGGCTACACCTTC
CASSRRTGERGYTF
>.|.|TRBJ1-1|TRBV18
TGTGCCAGCTCACCGGAGGTCCGGGCTGAAGCTTTCTTT
CASSPEVRAEAFF
>.|TRBD1|TRBJ1-6|TRBV7-8
TGTGCCAGCAGCTCAAGTATCGGACAGGGGAATTCACCCCTCCACTTT
CASSSSIGQGNSPLHF
>.|.|TRBJ2-3|TRBV2
TGTGCCAGCAGTGGAACGGTCACAGATACGCAGTATTTT
CASSGTVTDTQYF
>.|TRBD1|TRBJ1-2|TRBV18
TGTGCCAGCTCACCAGACGACGAGACCAGGGGGGTAGGGTATGGCTACACCTTC
CASSPDDETRGVGYGYTF
>.|TRBD1|TRBJ1-2|TRBV3-1/TRBV3-2
TGTGCCAGCAGCACCCGGACAGGGGGCGCCCCGGGAGATGGCTACACCTTC
CASSTRTGGAPGDGYTF
>.|.|TRBJ1-5|TRBV12-3/TRBV12-4
TGTGCCAGCAGTTTAGAGAGTCAGCCCCAGCATTTT
CASSLESQPQHF
>.|TRBD2|TRBJ2-3|TRBV9
TGTGCCAGCAGCGTAGTGAGCGGGGGGGCCGCAGATACGCAGTATTTT
CASSVVSGGAADTQYF
>.|.|TRBJ2-5|TRBV28
TGTGCCAGCAGTTTAGCGGGGGCCCTCCACGCAGAGACCCAGTACTTC
CASSLAGALHAETQYF
>few|.|TRBJ1-2|TRBV2
TGTGCCAGCAGGCCTCACTGGGGGGGGCGCGGTGGCTACACCTTC
CASRPHWGGRGGYTF
>.|TRBD2|TRBJ2-1|TRBV6-5
TGTGCCAGCACAGAGCGGGGGGGCTCGGGTGAGCAGTTCTTC
CASTERGGSGEQFF
>.|TRBD1|TRBJ2-7|TRBV7-6
TGTGCCAGCAGCCTGGGACAGGGACACTCCTACGAGCAGTACTTC
CASSLGQGHSYEQYF
>.|.|TRBJ1-6|TRBV2
TGTGCCAGCACGGTGGGGCAGGATTCACCCCTCCACTTT
CASTVGQDSPLHF
>.|TRBD1|TRBJ1-1|TRBV30
TGTGCCTCCACTTCCGGGGACAGTGAAGCTTTCTTT
CASTSGDSEAFF
>once|TRBD2|TRBJ2-1|TRBV19
TGTGCCAGTAGTTTCGGACTAGCGGGGGCCAATGAGCAGTTCTTC
CASSFGLAGANEQFF
>.|.|TRBJ1-3|TRBV6-1
TGTGCCAGCAGTGTTCGCGGGGCGATTGATGGAAACACCATATATTTT
CASSVRGAIDGNTIYF
>.|.|TRBJ2-1|TRBV2
TGTGCCAGCGGCCGGGATCGGGCGGGTGAGCAGTTCTTC
CASGRDRAGEQFF
>.|.|TRBJ1-2|TRBV7-9
TGTGCCAGCAGCTTGCTCTTTGAGGGCTACACCTTC
CASSLLFEGYTF
>.|TRBD1|TRBJ2-7|TRBV5-8
TGTGCCAGGGGACAGGGGGCCTTCTACGAGCAGTACTTC
CARGQGAFYEQYF
>.|.|TRBJ2-6|TRBV5-4
TGTGCCAGCAGCTTGGACGGGGGTATATCTGGGGCCAACGTCCTGACTTTC
CASSLDGGISGANVLTF
>.|.|TRBJ2-7|TRBV2
TGTGCCAGCGGGCAGTACGAGCAGTACTTC
CASGQYEQYF
>.|TRBD1|TRBJ2-5|TRBV5-1
TGCGCCAGCAGCTCCCGGACAGGGAGAGTAGTAGAGACCCAGTACTTC
CASSSRTGRVVETQYF
>.|TRBD1|TRBJ1-5|TRBV19
TGTGCCAGTAGTACGGACAGGGATCAGCCCCAGCATTTT
CASSTDRDQPQHF
>once|TRBD2|TRBJ2-7|TRBV9
TGTGCCAGCAGCGTAGAAGTTAGCGGGTACGAGCAGTACTTC
CASSVEVSGYEQYF
>.|.|TRBJ2-2|TRBV27
TGTGCCAGCGGAGGCGGAAGAGATCCTTCGAGCACCGGGGAGCTGTTTTTT
CASGGGRDPSSTGELFF
>.|.|TRBJ1-4|TRBV28
TGTGCCAGCAGTTTAGAGGAAAAACTGTTTTTT
CASSLEEKLFF
>.|.|TRBJ2-1|TRBV28
TGTGCCAGCTCCCGGAGGGATGAGCAGTTCTTC
CASSRRDEQFF
>.|.|TRBJ1-2|TRBV9
TGTGCCAGCAGCGCGAACTATGGCTACACCTTC
CASSANYGYTF